This T cell receptor (beta chain) was identified in a study of beta chain features in type 1 diabetes. Investigators reverse transcribed all isolated RNA, so they sequenced expressed TCRB transcripts. Generated by immunoSEQ multiplex PCR, the TCRdb table keeps only in-frame clones and is missing some. Of about 290,000 clones in the sample, under 8.5% were seen once. The length of the CDR3 is 13 residues. Trimming removed 6 bases from V and 3 bases from J, with 9 bases in between. CDR1 and CDR2 (germline): MDHEN, SYDVKM. Points from the study as a whole: Type 1 diabetes patients had TCRB CDR3s that were shorter (moderately but significantly so) in all four CD4+ subsets. cDNA-based sequencing might over-represent cells highly expressing TCR.

Many counts were recorded for this clone. What it recognizes is unknown. Input material: central memory CD4+ T cells from blood. The chain has TRBV28 and TRBJ2-1, with TRBD1 as a possible D gene (5 bases). The TCR sequence derives from a woman in her late teens or twenties in good health. CDR3 in amino acids: CASRTDSYNEQFF. The DNA for the CDR3 is TGTGCCAGCAGGACAGACAGCTACAATGAGCAGTTCTTC.